This entry is about one T cell receptor beta chain. Its target is not known. Looked up from germline, CDR1 is MGHRA and CDR2 is YSYEKL. This CDR3 spans 17 amino acids. Trimming took off 4 bases at V and 6 bases at J, with 19 bases between the two ends. 13 Jbeta primers and 60 Vbeta primers were used for the PCR. Clones were read by immunoSEQ multiplex PCR, and TCRdb kept only the in-frame ones, dropping some. Seen in this sample are fewer than 150,000 clones; the ten most common clones hold about 2.1%. The data belong to a study of cytomegalovirus exposure and HLA in healthy donors. General study results and limits: Available immune exposure information was restricted to CMV serostatus only. The listing of approximately 160 TCR beta chains classed them as cytomegalovirus-associated. Presence/absence analysis assumed near-uniform sequencing depth across donors.

The rearrangement links TRBV4-1 to TRBJ1-6, with a weak D call TRBD1 (5 bases). The sample consisted of PBMCs. This clonotype was obtained from a woman aged 55-70 years in good health and CMV-seronegative. Here the CDR3 reads CASSPHSKGVGNSPLHF. DNA for the CDR3: TGCGCCAGCAGCCCCCACAGTAAAGGGGTAGGTAATTCACCCCTCCACTTT.